The entry below describes one TCR beta chain. The antigen it recognizes is unknown. Base qualities were left out, and no much larger clone turns up one base away. These data originate in a study of graft-versus-host responses after intestinal transplantation (dated by TCRdb to the early 2020s). For context, the study as a whole: The transplants that recipients got were multivisceral, liver-intestinal, or isolated intestinal. Donor T cell macrochimerism was defined as a peak of at least 4% donor T cells among recipient peripheral blood mononuclear cells. After intestinal transplantation, graft-versus-host and host-versus-graft alloreactive T cell clones were followed in the graft, circulation and bone marrow using bulk TCR-beta CDR3 sequencing. The cohort enrolled fewer than 25 intestinal transplant recipients including one retransplant, and a few patients lacking pretransplant specimens were excluded. Samples from a few later patients were sequenced in-house on an Illumina MiSeq with MiXCR processing rather than by the commercial service. Every recipient was given anti-thymocyte globulin induction, then maintenance tacrolimus and steroids for around three years. To identify alloreactive clones, pre-transplant mixed lymphocyte reaction products were sequenced and then compared with unstimulated pre-transplant donor and recipient T cells. Broad study findings and their caveats: GvH clones turned up in recipient bone marrow, with some appearing earlier in ileal mucosa or blood, a pattern consistent with an intestinal mucosal origin. Early after transplant, peak levels of circulating GvH clones were found to be associated with declines in HvG clones. In patients with donor T cell macrochimerism, the allografts had high GvH to HvG T cell clonal ratios. The relatively low number and heterogeneity of intestinal transplant patients limited the conclusions.

The label giving this sample's time point can be read as: cells obtained before transplantation from donor or recipient. CD3+CD4+ and CD3+CD8+ populations were FACS-sorted from unstimulated pre-transplant donor and recipient cells taken from spleen or lymph nodes. For CDR1 and CDR2, the germline V gene lists MGHRA and YSYEKL. The CDR3 spans 20 residues, from the cysteine through the phenylalanine. This entry keeps only the CDR3 DNA: 60 bases, framed from base 1. V is pruned by 0 bases and J by 3 bases, leaving 18 bases of the junction without a gene match. Libraries were constructed by the immunoSEQ multiplex PCR assay. For most patients, genomic DNA was isolated with the Qiagen DNeasy Blood and Tissue Kit and shipped frozen to Adaptive Biotechnologies for TCR sequencing. Adaptive Biotechnologies carried out high-throughput TCR-beta CDR3 sequencing of genomic DNA for most patients. The authors' pipeline ran thus. Adaptive's ImmunoSEQ software was the source of the TCR sequencing data for approximately 18 patients, while a few other patients were processed with MiXCR and VDJtools. CD4 versus CD8 sorting errors were corrected by removing sequences found in both subsets at a frequency ratio below 5:1. CDR3 nucleotide sequences shared between donor and recipient were removed because their origin could not be assigned. To be classed as alloreactive, a clone needed at least 2-fold expansion over unstimulated cells and a minimum CFSE-low frequency of 0.002% (template counts) or 0.001% (read counts). Clones were considered mappable if detected in sequenced pre-transplant spleen, lymph node, or MLR CFSE-low populations of the donor or recipient. Cumulative frequency of alloreactive clones was calculated as a percentage of all sequences weighted by copy number. TCRdb carries this immuneACCESS record with in-frame sequences only. Its versions omit some clonotypes, under half of them owing to an unresolved V gene in the studies checked, with the rest unexplained. The V and J calls and clone size were taken over from that table, and D and trimming were inferred from the DNA. The sample table shows some 95,000 clones, and roughly nine tenths are seen once. The ten largest clones represent nearly 0.5% of the sample.

The clonotype originates from a human donor who received an intestinal transplant. This sequence uses TRBV4-1 and TRBJ2-7, with TRBD2 identical over 9 junction bases. Sequencing used unstimulated CD8+ T cells sorted from spleen or lymph node cells, obtained before intestinal transplant. The CDR3 in this case is CASSQEMGLAGLGPLYEQYF. The nucleotide sequence reads as follows: TGCGCCAGCAGCCAAGAAATGGGGCTAGCGGGGTTAGGGCCTCTCTACGAGCAGTACTTC.